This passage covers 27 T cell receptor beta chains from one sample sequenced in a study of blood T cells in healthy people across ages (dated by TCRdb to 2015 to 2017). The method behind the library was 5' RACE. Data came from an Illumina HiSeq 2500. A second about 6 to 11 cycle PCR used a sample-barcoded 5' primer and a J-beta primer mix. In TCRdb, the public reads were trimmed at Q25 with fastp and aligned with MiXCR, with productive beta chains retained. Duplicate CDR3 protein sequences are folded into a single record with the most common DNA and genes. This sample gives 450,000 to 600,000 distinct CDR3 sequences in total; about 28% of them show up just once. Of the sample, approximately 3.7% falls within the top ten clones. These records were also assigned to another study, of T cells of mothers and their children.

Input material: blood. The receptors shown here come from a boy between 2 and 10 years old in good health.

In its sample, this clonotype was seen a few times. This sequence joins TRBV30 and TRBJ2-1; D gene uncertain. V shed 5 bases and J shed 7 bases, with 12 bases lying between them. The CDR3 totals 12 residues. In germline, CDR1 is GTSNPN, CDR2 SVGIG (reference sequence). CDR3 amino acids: CAWAGRENEQFF. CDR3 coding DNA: TGTGCCTGGGCAGGAAGGGAAAATGAGCAGTTCTTC.

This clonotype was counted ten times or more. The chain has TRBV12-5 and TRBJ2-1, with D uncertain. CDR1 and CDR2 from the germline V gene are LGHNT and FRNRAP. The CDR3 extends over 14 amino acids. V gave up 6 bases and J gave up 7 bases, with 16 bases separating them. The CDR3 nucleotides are TGTGCTAGTGGCCGATCGCTCCCTCAAAATGAGCAGTTCTTC. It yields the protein CASGRSLPQNEQFF. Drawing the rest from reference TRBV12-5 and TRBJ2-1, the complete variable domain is DARVTQTPRHKVTEMGQEVTMRCQPILGHNTVFWYRQTMMQGLELLAYFRNRAPLDDSGMPKDRFSAEMPDATLATLKIQPSEPRDSAVYFCASGRSLPQNEQFFGPGTRLTVL.

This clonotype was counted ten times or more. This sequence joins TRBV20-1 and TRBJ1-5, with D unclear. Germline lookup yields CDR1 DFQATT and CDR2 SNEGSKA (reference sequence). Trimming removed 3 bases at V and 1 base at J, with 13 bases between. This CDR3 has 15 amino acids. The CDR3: CSASTGPGSNQPQHF. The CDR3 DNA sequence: TGCAGTGCTAGTACCGGCCCGGGGAGCAATCAGCCCCAGCATTTT.

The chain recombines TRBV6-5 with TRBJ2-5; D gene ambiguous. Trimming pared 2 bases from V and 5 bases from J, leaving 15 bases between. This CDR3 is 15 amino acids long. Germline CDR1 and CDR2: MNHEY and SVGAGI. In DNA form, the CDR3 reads TGTGCCAGCAGTTACGGTCACTCTTCCCCGGAGACCCAGTACTTC. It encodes CASSYGHSSPETQYF.

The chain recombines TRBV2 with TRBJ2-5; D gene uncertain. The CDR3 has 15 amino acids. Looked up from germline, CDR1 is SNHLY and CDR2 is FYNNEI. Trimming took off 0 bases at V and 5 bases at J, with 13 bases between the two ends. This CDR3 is CASSEAPTQEETQYF. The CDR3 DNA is TGTGCCAGCAGTGAAGCCCCGACCCAGGAGGAGACCCAGTACTTC.

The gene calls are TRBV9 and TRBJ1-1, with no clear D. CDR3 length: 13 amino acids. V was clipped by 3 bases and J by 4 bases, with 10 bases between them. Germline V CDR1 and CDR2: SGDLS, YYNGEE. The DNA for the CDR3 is TGTGCCAGCAGCGGGCGGGTGGGCACTGAAGCTTTCTTT. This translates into CASSGRVGTEAFF.

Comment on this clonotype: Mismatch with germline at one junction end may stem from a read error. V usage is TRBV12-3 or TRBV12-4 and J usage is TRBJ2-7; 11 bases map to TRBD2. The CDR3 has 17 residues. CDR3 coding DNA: TGTGCCGGCAGTAGGCGGGCTAGCGGGAGGTTCTTCTACGAGCAGTACTTC. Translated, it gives CAGSRRASGRFFYEQYF.

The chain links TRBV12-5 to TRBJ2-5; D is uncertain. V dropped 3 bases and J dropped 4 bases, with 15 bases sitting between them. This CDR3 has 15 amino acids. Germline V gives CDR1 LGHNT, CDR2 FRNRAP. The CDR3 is CASGLFVAGRETQYF. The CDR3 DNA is TGTGCTAGTGGTTTATTCGTGGCTGGGCGAGAGACCCAGTACTTC.

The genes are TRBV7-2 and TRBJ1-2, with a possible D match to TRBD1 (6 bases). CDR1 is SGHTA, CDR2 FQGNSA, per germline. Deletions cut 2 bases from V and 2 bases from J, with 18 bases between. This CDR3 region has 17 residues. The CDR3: CASSLTRGGFGNYGYTF. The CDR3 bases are TGTGCCAGCAGCTTAACTAGGGGGGGGTTCGGGAACTATGGCTACACCTTC.

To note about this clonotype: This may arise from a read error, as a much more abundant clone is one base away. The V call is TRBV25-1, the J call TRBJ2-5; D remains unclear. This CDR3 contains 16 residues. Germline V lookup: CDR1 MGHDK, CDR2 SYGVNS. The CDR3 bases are TGTGCCAGCAGTGAATTTCTTGCGTTACACAACAATGAGCAGTTGTTC. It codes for CASSEFLALHNNEQLF.

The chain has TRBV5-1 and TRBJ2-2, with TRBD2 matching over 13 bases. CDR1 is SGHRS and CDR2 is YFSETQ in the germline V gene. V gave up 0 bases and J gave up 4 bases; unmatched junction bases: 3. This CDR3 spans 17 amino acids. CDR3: CASSLEGLAGSTGELFF. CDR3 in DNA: TGCGCCAGCAGCTTGGAGGGACTAGCGGGGTCCACCGGGGAGCTGTTTTTT. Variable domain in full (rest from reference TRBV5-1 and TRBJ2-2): KAGVTQTPRYLIKTRGQQVTLSCSPISGHRSVSWYQQTPGQGLQFLFEYFSETQRNKGNFPGRFSGRQFSNSRSEMNVSTLELGDSALYLCASSLEGLAGSTGELFFGEGSRLTVL.

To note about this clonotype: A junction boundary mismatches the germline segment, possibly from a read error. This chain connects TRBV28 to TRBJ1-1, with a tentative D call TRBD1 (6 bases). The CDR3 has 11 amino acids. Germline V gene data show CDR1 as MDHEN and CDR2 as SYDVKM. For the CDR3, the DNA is TGTGCCAGCAGTTCCTCCGGGGGCGGGGGATTT. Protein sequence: CASSSSGGGGF.

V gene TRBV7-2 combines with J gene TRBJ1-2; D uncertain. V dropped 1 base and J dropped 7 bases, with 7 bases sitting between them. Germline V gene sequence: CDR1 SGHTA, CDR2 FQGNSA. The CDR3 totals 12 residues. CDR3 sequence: CASSLVGVGYTF. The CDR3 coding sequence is TGTGCCAGCAGCTTAGTTGGGGTTGGCTACACCTTC.

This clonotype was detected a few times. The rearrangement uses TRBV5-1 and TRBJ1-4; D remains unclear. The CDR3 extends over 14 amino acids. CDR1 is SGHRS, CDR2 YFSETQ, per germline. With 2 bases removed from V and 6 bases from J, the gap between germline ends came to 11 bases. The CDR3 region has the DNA TGCGCCAGCAGCTTTTGGCGGGCTGATGAAAAACTGTTTTTT. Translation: CASSFWRADEKLFF.

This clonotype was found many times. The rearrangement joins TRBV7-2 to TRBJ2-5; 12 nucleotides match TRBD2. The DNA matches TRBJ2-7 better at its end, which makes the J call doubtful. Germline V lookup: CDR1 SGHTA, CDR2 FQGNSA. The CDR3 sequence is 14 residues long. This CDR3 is CASSLTSGSYEQYF. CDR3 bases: TGTGCCAGCTCTCTGACTAGCGGGAGTTACGAGCAGTACTTC.

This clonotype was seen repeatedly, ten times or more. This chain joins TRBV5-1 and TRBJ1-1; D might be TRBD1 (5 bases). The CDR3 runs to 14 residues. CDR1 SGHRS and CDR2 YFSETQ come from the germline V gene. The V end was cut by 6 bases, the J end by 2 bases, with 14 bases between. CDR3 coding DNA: TGCGCCAGCACGCCCGGGGCGAGCAACACTGAAGCTTTCTTT. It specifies CASTPGASNTEAFF.

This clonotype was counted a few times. The CDR3 nucleotides read TGTGCCAGCAGGGGCGGACAGGTCGAGGGCTACACCTTC. It codes for CASRGGQVEGYTF. The chain couples TRBV6-6 to TRBJ1-2, with 7 nucleotides matching TRBD1. Germline CDR1 is MNHNY and CDR2 is SVGAGI (reference sequence). This CDR3 is 13 amino acids long. J gave up 8 bases and V 6 bases, and 9 bases lay outside the gene matches.

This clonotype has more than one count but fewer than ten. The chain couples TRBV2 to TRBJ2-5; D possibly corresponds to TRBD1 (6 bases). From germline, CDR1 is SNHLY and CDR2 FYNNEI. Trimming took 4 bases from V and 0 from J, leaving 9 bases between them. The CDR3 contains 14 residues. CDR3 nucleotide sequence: TGTGCCAGCAGTGTTTACAGGGACCAAGAGACCCAGTACTTC. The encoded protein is CASSVYRDQETQYF.

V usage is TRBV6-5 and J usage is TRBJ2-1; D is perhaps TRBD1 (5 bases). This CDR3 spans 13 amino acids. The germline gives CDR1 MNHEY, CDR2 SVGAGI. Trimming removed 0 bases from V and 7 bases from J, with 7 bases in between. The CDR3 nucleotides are TGTGCCAGCAGTTACTCATCAGGGAATGAGCAGTTCTTC. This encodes CASSYSSGNEQFF.

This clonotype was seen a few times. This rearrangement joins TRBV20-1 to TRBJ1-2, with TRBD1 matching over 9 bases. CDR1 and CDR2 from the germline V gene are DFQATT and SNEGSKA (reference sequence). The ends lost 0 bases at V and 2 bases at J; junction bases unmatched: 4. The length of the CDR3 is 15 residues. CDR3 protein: CSARDWGQGNYGYTF. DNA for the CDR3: TGCAGTGCTAGAGATTGGGGACAGGGCAACTATGGCTACACCTTC.

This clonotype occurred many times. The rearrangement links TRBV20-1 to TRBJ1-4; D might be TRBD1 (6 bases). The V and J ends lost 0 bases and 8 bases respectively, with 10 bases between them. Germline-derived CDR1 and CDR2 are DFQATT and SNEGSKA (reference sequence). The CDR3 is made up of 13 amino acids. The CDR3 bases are TGCAGTGCTAGAGAGGGGGGCAACGAAAAACTGTTTTTT. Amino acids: CSAREGGNEKLFF.

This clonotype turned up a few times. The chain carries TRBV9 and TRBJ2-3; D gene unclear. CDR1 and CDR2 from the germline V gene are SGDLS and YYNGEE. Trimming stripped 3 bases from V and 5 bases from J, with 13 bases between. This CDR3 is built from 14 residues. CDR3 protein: CASSEKRSRDTQYF. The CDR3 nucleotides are TGTGCCAGCAGCGAAAAGAGGAGCCGAGATACGCAGTATTTT.

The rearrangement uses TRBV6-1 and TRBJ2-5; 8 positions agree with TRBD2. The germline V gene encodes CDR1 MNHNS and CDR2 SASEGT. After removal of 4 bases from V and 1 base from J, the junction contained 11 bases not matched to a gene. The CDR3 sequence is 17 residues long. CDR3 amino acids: CASSGRWSGGSQETQYF. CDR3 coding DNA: TGTGCCAGCAGTGGCCGCTGGAGCGGGGGTAGCCAAGAGACCCAGTACTTC.

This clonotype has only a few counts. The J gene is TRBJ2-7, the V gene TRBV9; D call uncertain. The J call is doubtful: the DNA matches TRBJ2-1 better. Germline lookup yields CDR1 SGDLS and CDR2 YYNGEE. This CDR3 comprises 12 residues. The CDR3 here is CASSVGSNEQFF. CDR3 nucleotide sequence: TGTGCCAGCAGCGTAGGTAGCAATGAGCAGTTCTTC.

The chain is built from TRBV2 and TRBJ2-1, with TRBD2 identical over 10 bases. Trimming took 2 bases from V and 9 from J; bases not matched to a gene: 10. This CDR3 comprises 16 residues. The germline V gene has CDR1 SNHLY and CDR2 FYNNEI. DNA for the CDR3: TGTGCCAGCAGTGAACTAGCGGGAGCAGGTAGTGGTGAGCAGTTCTTC. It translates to CASSELAGAGSGEQFF. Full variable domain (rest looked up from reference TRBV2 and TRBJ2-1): EPEVTQTPSHQVTQMGQEVILRCVPISNHLYFYWYRQILGQKVEFLVSFYNNEISEKSEIFDDQFSVERPDGSNFTLKIRSTKLEDSAMYFCASSELAGAGSGEQFFGPGTRLTVL.

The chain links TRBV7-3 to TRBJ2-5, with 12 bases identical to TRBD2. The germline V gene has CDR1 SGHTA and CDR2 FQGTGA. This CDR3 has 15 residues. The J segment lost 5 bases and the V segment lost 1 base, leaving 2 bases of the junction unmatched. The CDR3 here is CASSLSGTSGETQYF. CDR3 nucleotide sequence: TGTGCCAGCAGCTTAAGTGGGACTAGCGGGGAGACCCAGTACTTC.

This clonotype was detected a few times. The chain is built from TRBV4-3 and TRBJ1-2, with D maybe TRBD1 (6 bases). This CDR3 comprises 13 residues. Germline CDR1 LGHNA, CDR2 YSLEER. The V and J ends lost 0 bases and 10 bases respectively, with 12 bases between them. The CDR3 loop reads CASSQDQGTAYTF. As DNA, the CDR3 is TGCGCCAGCAGCCAAGATCAGGGGACTGCCTACACCTTC.